This TCR beta chain was retrieved from a study of neurological immune-mediated disorders. This clonotype was observed many times. CDR1 and CDR2 from the germline V gene are DFQATT and SNEGSKA (reference sequence). The ends were cut back, 1 base at V and 5 bases at J, with 7 bases in the middle. The CDR3 length is 12 residues. Each CDR3 protein is one row after TCRdb ran MiXCR on the 5' RACE reads. The repertoire consists of 50,000 or so distinct CDR3 sequences, with 3% to 4% occurring once and the leading ten covering about 5.4%. The sample comprised PBMCs. The chain carries TRBV20-1 and TRBJ2-3; D ambiguous. The receptor was isolated from a man between 40 and 49 years old with multiple sclerosis. CDR3 in amino acids: CSARVYEDTQYF. The CDR3 DNA is TGCAGTGCTAGAGTCTACGAAGATACGCAGTATTTT.